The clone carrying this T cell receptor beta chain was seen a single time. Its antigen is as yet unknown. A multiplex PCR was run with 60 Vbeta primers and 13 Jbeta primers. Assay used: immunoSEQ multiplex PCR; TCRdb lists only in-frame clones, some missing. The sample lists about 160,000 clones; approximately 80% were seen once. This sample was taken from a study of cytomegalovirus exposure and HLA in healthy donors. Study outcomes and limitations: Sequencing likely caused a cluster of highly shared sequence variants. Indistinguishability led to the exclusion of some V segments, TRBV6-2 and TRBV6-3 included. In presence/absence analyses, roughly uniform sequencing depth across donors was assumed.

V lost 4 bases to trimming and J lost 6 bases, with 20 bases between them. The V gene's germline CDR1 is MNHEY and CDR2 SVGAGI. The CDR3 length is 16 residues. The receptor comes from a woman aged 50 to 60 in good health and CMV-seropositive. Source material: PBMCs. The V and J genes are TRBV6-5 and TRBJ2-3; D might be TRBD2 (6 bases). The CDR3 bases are TGTGCCAGCAGTTTCCTACGGAGGGCCGGGAGCGATACGCAGTATTTT. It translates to CASSFLRRAGSDTQYF.